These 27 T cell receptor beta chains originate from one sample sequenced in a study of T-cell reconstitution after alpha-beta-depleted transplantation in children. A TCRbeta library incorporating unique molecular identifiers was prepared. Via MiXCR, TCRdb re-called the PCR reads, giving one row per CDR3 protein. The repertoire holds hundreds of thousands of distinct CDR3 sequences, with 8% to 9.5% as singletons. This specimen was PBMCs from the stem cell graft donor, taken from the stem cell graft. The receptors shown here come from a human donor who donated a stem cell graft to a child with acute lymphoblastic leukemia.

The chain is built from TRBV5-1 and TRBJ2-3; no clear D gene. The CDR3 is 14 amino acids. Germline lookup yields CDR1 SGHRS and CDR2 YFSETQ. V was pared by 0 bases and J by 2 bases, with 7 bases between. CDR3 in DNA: TGCGCCAGCAGCTTGGGGACCTACACAGATACGCAGTATTTT. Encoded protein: CASSLGTYTDTQYF.

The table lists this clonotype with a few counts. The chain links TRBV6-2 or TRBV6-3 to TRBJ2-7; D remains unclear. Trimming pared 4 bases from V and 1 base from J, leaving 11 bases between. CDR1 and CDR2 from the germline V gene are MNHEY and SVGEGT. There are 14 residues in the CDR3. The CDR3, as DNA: TGTGCCAGCAGTTCTCTCTTTGTGTCCTACGAGCAGTACTTC. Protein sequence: CASSSLFVSYEQYF.

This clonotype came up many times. The CDR3 bases are TGCGCCAGCAGCTTGGAGGCCATCCAGCAGTATTTT. This translates into CASSLEAIQQYF. The genes are TRBV5-1 and TRBJ2-3, with D hard to call. The V gene's germline CDR1 is SGHRS and CDR2 YFSETQ. The germline V and J ends were trimmed by 0 bases and 11 bases, with 10 bases remaining between them. The CDR3 contains 12 residues.

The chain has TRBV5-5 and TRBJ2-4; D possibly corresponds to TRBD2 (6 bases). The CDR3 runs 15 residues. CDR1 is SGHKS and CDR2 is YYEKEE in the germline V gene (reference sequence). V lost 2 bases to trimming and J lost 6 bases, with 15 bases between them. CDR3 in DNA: TGTGCCAGCAGCTTACGATCACGGGAGAGAAACATTCAGTACTTC. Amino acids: CASSLRSRERNIQYF.

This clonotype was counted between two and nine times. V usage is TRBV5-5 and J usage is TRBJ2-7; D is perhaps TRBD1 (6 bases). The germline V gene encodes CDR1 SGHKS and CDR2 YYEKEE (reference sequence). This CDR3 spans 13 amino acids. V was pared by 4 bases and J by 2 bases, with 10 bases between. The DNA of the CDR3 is TGTGCCAGCAGCGGACAGCCCACCTACGAGCAGTACTTC. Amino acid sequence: CASSGQPTYEQYF.

The CDR3 reads CSARGGSGLTSYNEQFF. The CDR3 DNA follows: TGCAGTGCTAGAGGGGGCAGCGGGCTAACCTCCTACAATGAGCAGTTCTTC. The V gene is TRBV20-1, the J gene TRBJ2-1; possibly TRBD2 for D (6 bases). The length of the CDR3 is 17 residues. With 1 base removed from V and 0 bases from J, the gap between germline ends came to 16 bases. Germline lookup yields CDR1 DFQATT and CDR2 SNEGSKA (reference sequence).

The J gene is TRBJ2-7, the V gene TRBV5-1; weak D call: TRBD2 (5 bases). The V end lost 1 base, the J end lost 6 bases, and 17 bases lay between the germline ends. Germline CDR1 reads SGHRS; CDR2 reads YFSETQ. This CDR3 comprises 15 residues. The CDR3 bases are TGCGCCAGCAGCTTGTCGGGGAAAACATCTTCCGAGCAGTACTTC. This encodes CASSLSGKTSSEQYF.

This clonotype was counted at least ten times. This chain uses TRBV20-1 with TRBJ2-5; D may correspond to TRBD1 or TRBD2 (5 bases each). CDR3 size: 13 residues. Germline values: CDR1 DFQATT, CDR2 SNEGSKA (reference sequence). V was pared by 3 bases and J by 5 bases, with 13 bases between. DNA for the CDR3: TGCAGTGCTAGGCCGAGGGGTGTCGAGACCCAGTACTTC. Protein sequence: CSARPRGVETQYF.

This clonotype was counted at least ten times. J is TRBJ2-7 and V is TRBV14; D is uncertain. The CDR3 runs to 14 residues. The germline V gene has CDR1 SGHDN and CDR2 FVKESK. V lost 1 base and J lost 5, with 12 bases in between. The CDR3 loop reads CASSQVSTVHEQYF. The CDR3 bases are TGTGCCAGCAGCCAAGTATCGACGGTACACGAGCAGTACTTC.

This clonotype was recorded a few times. CDR3 nucleotide sequence: TGTGCCAGCAGTCCTAGCGGGGGGGGTTACAATGAGCAGTTCTTC. Its protein product is CASSPSGGGYNEQFF. The V gene is TRBV12-3 or TRBV12-4, the J gene TRBJ2-1, with 12 bases aligning to TRBD2. With 5 bases clipped from V and 4 bases from J, the junction kept 3 bases outside the gene matches. This CDR3 has 15 amino acids.

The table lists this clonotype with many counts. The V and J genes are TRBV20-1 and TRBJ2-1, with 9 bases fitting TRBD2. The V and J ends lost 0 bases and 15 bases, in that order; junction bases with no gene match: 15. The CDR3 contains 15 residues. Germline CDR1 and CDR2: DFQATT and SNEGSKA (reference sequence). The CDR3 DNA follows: TGCAGTGCTAGAGATGAGGCGGGGGGGGGACTGGGGCGGTTCTTC. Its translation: CSARDEAGGGLGRFF.

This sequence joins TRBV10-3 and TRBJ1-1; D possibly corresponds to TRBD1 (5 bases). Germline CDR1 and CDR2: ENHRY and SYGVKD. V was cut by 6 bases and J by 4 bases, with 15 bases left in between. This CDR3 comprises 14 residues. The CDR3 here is CAISLSGAGTEAFF. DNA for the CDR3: TGTGCCATCAGCCTCAGTGGGGCCGGCACTGAAGCTTTCTTT.

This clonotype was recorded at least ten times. The CDR3 nucleotides read TGTGCCAGCAGTGAAGACAGGGAGGGGACTGAAGCTTTCTTT. This codes for CASSEDREGTEAFF. The genes are TRBV6-1 and TRBJ1-1, with D perhaps TRBD1 (6 bases). The V gene's germline CDR1 is MNHNS and CDR2 SASEGT. The V end lost 1 base, the J end lost 5 bases, and 11 bases lay between the germline ends. The length of the CDR3 is 14 residues.

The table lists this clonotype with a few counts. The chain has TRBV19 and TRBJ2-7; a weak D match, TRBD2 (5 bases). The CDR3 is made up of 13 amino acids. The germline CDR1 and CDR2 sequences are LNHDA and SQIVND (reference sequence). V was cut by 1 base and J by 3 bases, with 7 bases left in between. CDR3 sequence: CASSIAEDYEQYF. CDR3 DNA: TGTGCCAGTAGTATAGCGGAGGACTACGAGCAGTACTTC.

The CDR3 coding sequence is TGCAGTGCTAGAGACAGAGACAGGGGCACAGATACGCAGTATTTT. The encoded protein is CSARDRDRGTDTQYF. The rearrangement joins TRBV20-1 to TRBJ2-3, with TRBD1 matching over 7 bases. Germline CDR1 DFQATT, CDR2 SNEGSKA (reference sequence). J lost 1 base, V lost 0 bases, and 4 bases had no gene match. CDR3 length: 15 amino acids.

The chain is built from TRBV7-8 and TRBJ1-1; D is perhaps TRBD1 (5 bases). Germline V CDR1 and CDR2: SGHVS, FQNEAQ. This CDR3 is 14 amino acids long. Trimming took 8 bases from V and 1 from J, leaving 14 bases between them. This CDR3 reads CASGHGGGNTEAFF. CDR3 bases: TGTGCCAGCGGACATGGGGGGGGGAACACTGAAGCTTTCTTT.

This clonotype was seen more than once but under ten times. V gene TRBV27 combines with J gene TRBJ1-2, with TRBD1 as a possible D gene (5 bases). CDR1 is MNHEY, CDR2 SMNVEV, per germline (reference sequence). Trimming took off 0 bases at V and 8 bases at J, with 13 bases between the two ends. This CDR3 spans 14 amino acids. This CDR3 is CASSLSTAPGGYTF. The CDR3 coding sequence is TGTGCCAGCAGTTTATCGACAGCCCCAGGGGGCTACACCTTC.

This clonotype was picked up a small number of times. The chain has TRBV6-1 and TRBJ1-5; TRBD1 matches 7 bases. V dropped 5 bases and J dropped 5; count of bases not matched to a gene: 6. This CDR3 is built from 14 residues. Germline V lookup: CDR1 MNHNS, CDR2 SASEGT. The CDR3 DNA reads TGTGCCAGCAGTACACAGGGGCCCGATCAGCCCCAGCATTTT. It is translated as CASSTQGPDQPQHF.

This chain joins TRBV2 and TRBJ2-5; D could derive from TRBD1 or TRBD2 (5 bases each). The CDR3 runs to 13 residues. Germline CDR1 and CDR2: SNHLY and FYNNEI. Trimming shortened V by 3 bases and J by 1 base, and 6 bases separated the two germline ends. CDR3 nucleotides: TGTGCCAGCAGTGAGGGGACCCAAGAGACCCAGTACTTC. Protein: CASSEGTQETQYF.

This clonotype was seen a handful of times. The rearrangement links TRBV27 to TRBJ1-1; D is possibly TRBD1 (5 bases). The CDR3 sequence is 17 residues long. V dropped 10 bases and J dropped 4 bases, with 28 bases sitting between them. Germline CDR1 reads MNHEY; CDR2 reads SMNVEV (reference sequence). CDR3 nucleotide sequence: TGTGCCACCATACCACGCTTCGACAGACCCCTGGTCACTGAAGCTTTCTTT. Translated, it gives CATIPRFDRPLVTEAFF.

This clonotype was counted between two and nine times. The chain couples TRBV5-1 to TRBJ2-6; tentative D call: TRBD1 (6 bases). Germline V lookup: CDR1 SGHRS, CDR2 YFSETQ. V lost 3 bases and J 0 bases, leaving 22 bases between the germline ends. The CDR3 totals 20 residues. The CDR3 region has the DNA TGCGCCAGCAGCTACCCACTGTCGCCAGGGGCAGACTCTGGGGCCAACGTCCTGACTTTC. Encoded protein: CASSYPLSPGADSGANVLTF. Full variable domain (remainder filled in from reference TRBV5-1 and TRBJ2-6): KAGVTQTPRYLIKTRGQQVTLSCSPISGHRSVSWYQQTPGQGLQFLFEYFSETQRNKGNFPGRFSGRQFSNSRSEMNVSTLELGDSALYLCASSYPLSPGADSGANVLTFGAGSRLTVL.

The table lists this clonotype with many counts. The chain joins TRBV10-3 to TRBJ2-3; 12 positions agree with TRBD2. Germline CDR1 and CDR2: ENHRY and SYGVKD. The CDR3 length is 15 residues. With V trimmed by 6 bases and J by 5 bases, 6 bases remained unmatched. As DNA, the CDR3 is TGTGCCATCAGGCCTAGCGGGGGGGCGAGAGATACGCAGTATTTT. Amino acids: CAIRPSGGARDTQYF.

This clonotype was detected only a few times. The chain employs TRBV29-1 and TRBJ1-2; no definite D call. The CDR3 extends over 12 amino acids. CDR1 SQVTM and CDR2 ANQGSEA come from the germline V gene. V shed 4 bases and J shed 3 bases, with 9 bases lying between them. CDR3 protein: CSVGLPDYGYTF. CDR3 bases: TGCAGCGTTGGGCTGCCAGACTATGGCTACACCTTC.

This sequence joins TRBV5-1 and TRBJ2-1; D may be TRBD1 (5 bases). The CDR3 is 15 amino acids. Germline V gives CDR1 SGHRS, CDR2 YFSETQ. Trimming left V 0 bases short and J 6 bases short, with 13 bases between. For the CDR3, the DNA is TGCGCCAGCAGCTTGGAAGGGGTTAGGGTCAATGAGCAGTTCTTC. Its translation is CASSLEGVRVNEQFF.

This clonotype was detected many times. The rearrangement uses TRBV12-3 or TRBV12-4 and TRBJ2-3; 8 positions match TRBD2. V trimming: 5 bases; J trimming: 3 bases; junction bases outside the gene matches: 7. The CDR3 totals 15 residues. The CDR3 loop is CASSQAGGLTDTQYF. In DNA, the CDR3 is TGTGCCAGCAGTCAGGCGGGGGGCCTGACAGATACGCAGTATTTT.

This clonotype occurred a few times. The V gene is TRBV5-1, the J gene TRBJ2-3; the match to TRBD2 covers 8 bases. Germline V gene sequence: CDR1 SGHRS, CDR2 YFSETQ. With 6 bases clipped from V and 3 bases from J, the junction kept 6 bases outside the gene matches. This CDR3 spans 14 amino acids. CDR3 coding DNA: TGCGCCAGCACCCGGGGGGGCGGTACAGATACGCAGTATTTT. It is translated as CASTRGGGTDTQYF.

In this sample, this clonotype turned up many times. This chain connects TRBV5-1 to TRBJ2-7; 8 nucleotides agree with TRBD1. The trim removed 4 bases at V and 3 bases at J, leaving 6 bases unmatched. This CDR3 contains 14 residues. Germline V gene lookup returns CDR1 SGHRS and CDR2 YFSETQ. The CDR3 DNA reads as TGCGCCAGCAGCCCGGGACAGGTAATCTACGAGCAGTACTTC. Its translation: CASSPGQVIYEQYF.